Listed below are T cell receptor beta chains from one sample, sequenced in a study of blood T cell repertoires in COVID-19. This table comes from immunoSEQ multiplex PCR, and its TCRdb copy is limited to in-frame clones, with some not included. The sample contains 200,000 to 250,000 clones, around 82% of which appear only once. Source material: peripheral blood. These receptors came from a woman in her seventies with acute or convalescent COVID-19. The CDR3 runs from the conserved cysteine through the conserved F or W. Each record gives: V gene, J gene, clone size, D gene, CDR3 DNA, CDR3 protein. A D gene is named only where the DNA matches it firmly. Some rows have no size entry. The others give once, few or many, or a class for an expanded clone.

>TRBV4-3|TRBJ2-4|once|-
TGCGCCAGCAGCCAAGATGGTCGGGTAGCCAAAAACATTCAGTACTTC
CASSQDGRVAKNIQYF
>TRBV27|TRBJ2-7|-|TRBD2
TGTGCCAGCAGTTTATCGGCCCTCGGGGGGGGGTACGAGCAGTACTTC
CASSLSALGGGYEQYF
>TRBV5-5|TRBJ1-4|once|-
TGTGCCAGCAGCGCGGAAGGACAGTCGACTAATGAAAAACTGTTTTTT
CASSAEGQSTNEKLFF
>TRBV2|TRBJ2-6|many|-
TGTGCCAGCAGTGAAAGTTGGGGGCAGGGCAACTCTGGGGCCAACGTCCTGACTTTC
CASSESWGQGNSGANVLTF
>TRBV25-1|TRBJ2-2|-|-
TGTGCCAGCAGGGGGGGACAGTCCGGGGAGCTGTTTTTT
CASRGGQSGELFF
>TRBV2|TRBJ2-1|-|TRBD2
TGTGCCAGCAGCGGGACTAGCGACAATGAGCAGTTCTTC
CASSGTSDNEQFF
>TRBV29-1|TRBJ1-1|few|-
TGCAGCGTTGCCCGGGACATCTGGGACACTGAAGCTTTCTTT
CSVARDIWDTEAFF
>TRBV19|TRBJ2-1|once|TRBD2
TGTGCCAGTAGTTCACCGGGACTAGCGGGGGGGGCCGAGAATGAGCAGTTCTTC
CASSSPGLAGGAENEQFF
>TRBV18|TRBJ2-5|-|-
TGTGCCAGCTCACCGCAGAGGGAGACCCAGTACTTC
CASSPQRETQYF
>TRBV4-1|TRBJ2-5|-|TRBD1
TGCGCCAGCAGCCAAGGAACGTTTCAGGGGGTAGGGGAGACCCAGTACTTC
CASSQGTFQGVGETQYF
>TRBV7-2|TRBJ1-1|-|-
TGTGCCAGCAGCCAGGGGTGGAACACTGAAGCTTTCTTT
CASSQGWNTEAFF
>TRBV2|TRBJ1-5|-|-
TGTGCCAGCAGTGAGGGCAGGGAAAGCAATCAGCCCCAGCATTTT
CASSEGRESNQPQHF
>TRBV6-2/TRBV6-3|TRBJ2-1|-|-
TGTGCCAGCAGCCGAGAAGTTGAGCAGTTCTTC
CASSREVEQFF
>TRBV9|TRBJ2-1|-|TRBD2
TGTGCCAGCAGTCTAGCGGGGACTTTGACTGAGCAGTTCTTC
CASSLAGTLTEQFF
>TRBV4-2|TRBJ2-5|-|-
TGTGCCAGCAGCCAAGAGGGGGGGGCTTGGGAGACCCAGTACTTC
CASSQEGGAWETQYF
>TRBV10-2|TRBJ2-2|many|-
TGCGCCAGCAGGACGGGCCAGGGTACAACCACCGGGGAGCTGTTTTTT
CASRTGQGTTTGELFF
>TRBV3-1/TRBV3-2|TRBJ2-3|-|-
TGTGCCAGCAGCCAAGGTCGGCAGGTAACGACAGATACGCAGTATTTT
CASSQGRQVTTDTQYF
>TRBV7-9|TRBJ2-3|-|TRBD1
TGTGCCAGCAGCCTACAGGGGGCGCGGGGGAGGACAGATACGCAGTATTTT
CASSLQGARGRTDTQYF
>TRBV9|TRBJ1-4|-|TRBD1
TGTGCCAGCAGCGTCAGGGGGACAGCAACTAATGAAAAACTGTTTTTT
CASSVRGTATNEKLFF
>TRBV2|TRBJ2-2|-|-
TGTGCCAGCAGTGGCTGGCGGGCTAACACCGGGGAGCTGTTTTTT
CASSGWRANTGELFF
>TRBV7-9|TRBJ1-5|-|TRBD1
TGTGCCAGCACCTACGGGACAGGGGAGTTCAATCAGCCCCAGCATTTT
CASTYGTGEFNQPQHF
>TRBV12-3/TRBV12-4|TRBJ1-2|once|-
TGTGCCAGCAGTTTGAGGTCTGGCTACACCTTC
CASSLRSGYTF
>TRBV5-1|TRBJ2-3|-|TRBD1
TGCGCCAGCAGCCAAGACAGGGGGCGAATAGATACGCAGTATTTT
CASSQDRGRIDTQYF
>TRBV10-3|TRBJ1-2|-|-
TGTGCCATCAGTGAGTCGGGGGACATTGGCTATGGCTACACCTTC
CAISESGDIGYGYTF
>TRBV6-2/TRBV6-3|TRBJ2-3|-|-
TGTGCCAGCAGTTACACGGGTCTCACAGATACGCAGTATTTT
CASSYTGLTDTQYF
>TRBV11-1|TRBJ2-5|-|-
TGTGCCAGCTCCCCCCCGGGACTCAAAGAGACCCAGTACTTC
CASSPPGLKETQYF
>TRBV10-3|TRBJ2-5|-|-
TGTGCCATCAGTGAGGACAGTGTCGGGGAGACCCAGTACTTC
CAISEDSVGETQYF
>TRBV11-2|TRBJ2-5|-|TRBD1
TGTGCCAGCAGCTTGGGACAGGGTTTGGAGACCCAGTACTTC
CASSLGQGLETQYF
>TRBV19|TRBJ2-1|-|TRBD1
TGTGCCAGTAGTGAGTCTACAGGGGGAGCCTACAATGAGCAGTTCTTC
CASSESTGGAYNEQFF
>TRBV10-2|TRBJ1-4|-|-
TGCGCCAGCAGCACCGGACAGCGCGGGAATGAAAAACTGTTTTTT
CASSTGQRGNEKLFF
>TRBV5-1|TRBJ2-1|-|-
TGCGCCAGCAGCTTTAATCAGGGGTACAATGAGCAGTTCTTC
CASSFNQGYNEQFF
>TRBV12-3/TRBV12-4|TRBJ2-5|-|-
TGTGCCAGCAGTACCCGGGAGACCCAGTACTTC
CASSTRETQYF
>TRBV2|TRBJ1-2|-|-
TGTGCCAGCAGTGGGCAGATAACAGGCGATGGCTACACCTTC
CASSGQITGDGYTF
>TRBV18|TRBJ2-3|-|TRBD1
TGTGCCAGCTCGGGACAGGGAAATTTGGATACGCAGTATTTT
CASSGQGNLDTQYF
>TRBV9|TRBJ2-1|-|-
TGTGCCAGCAGCGTAGCCGGACAGTCCTCCTACAATGAGCAGTTCTTC
CASSVAGQSSYNEQFF
>TRBV19|TRBJ2-6|-|-
TGTGCCAGTCTACAGGGCCTTCCCTCTGGGGCCAACGTCCTGACTTTC
CASLQGLPSGANVLTF
>TRBV3-1/TRBV3-2|TRBJ2-7|few|TRBD1
TGTGCCAGCAGCCAAGATCTTACAGGGGGGACCTACGAGCAGTACTTC
CASSQDLTGGTYEQYF
>TRBV13|TRBJ1-2|-|TRBD1
TGTGCCAGCAGTCACGGGACAGGGACTTATGGCTACACCTTC
CASSHGTGTYGYTF
>TRBV2|TRBJ2-3|-|-
TGTGCCAGCAGTGAACCCCCGGGACATTCAGATACGCAGTATTTT
CASSEPPGHSDTQYF
>TRBV7-9|TRBJ2-1|-|-
TGTGCCAGCAGCTCCTCTAGCCTCTCCTACAATGAGCAGTTCTTC
CASSSSSLSYNEQFF
>TRBV11-3|TRBJ2-1|-|TRBD1
TGTGCCAGCAGCTTAAAGGGGACAGCTGAGCAGTTCTTC
CASSLKGTAEQFF
>TRBV7-2|TRBJ1-5|-|-
TGTGCCAGCAGCCCAAGACAGCGCAATCAGCCCCAGCATTTT
CASSPRQRNQPQHF
>TRBV19|TRBJ2-7|-|TRBD1
TGTGCCAGTAGTTCCCGGACAGGGGGCTATTACGAGCAGTACTTC
CASSSRTGGYYEQYF
>TRBV25-1|TRBJ1-2|-|TRBD1
TGTGCCAGCTCCCCGGGACAGCACTATGGCCACACCTTC
CASSPGQHYGHTF
>TRBV15|TRBJ2-5|-|-
TGTGCCACCAGCAGGGGCTATCAAGAGACCCAGTACTTC
CATSRGYQETQYF
>TRBV6-5|TRBJ1-6|-|-
TGTGCCAGCAGCGGGGGAAGATCCTATAATTCACCCCTCCACTTT
CASSGGRSYNSPLHF
>TRBV3-1/TRBV3-2|TRBJ1-1|-|-
TGTGCCAGCAGCCAAGCCCGTATGGAGGCTTTCTTT
CASSQARMEAFF
>TRBV6-2/TRBV6-3|TRBJ2-5|-|TRBD2
TGTGCCAGCAGTTATAGGCGGGGGGTCAGTCAGACCCAGTACTTC
CASSYRRGVSQTQYF
>TRBV4-3|TRBJ2-2|-|-
TGCGCCAGCAGCCAAGATTTGATAGCTGGCGGGGAGCTGTTTTTT
CASSQDLIAGGELFF
>TRBV2|TRBJ1-5|once|-
TGTGCCAGCAGTGACCGGGGAATGGGAGGGTCCCAGCATTTT
CASSDRGMGGSQHF